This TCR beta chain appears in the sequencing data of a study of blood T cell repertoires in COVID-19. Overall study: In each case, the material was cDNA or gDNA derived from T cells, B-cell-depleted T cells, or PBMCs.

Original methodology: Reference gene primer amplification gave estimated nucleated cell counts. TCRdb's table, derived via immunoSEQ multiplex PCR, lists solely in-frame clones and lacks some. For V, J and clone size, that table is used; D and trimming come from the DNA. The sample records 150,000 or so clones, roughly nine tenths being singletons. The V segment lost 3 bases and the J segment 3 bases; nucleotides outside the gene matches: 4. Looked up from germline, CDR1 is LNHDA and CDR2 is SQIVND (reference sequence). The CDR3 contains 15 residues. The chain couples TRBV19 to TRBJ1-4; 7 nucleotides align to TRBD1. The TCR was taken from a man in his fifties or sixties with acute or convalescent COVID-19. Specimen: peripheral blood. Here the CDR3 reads CASSISQGANEKLFF. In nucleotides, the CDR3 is TGTGCCAGTAGTATTAGCCAGGGGGCTAATGAAAAACTGTTTTTT.